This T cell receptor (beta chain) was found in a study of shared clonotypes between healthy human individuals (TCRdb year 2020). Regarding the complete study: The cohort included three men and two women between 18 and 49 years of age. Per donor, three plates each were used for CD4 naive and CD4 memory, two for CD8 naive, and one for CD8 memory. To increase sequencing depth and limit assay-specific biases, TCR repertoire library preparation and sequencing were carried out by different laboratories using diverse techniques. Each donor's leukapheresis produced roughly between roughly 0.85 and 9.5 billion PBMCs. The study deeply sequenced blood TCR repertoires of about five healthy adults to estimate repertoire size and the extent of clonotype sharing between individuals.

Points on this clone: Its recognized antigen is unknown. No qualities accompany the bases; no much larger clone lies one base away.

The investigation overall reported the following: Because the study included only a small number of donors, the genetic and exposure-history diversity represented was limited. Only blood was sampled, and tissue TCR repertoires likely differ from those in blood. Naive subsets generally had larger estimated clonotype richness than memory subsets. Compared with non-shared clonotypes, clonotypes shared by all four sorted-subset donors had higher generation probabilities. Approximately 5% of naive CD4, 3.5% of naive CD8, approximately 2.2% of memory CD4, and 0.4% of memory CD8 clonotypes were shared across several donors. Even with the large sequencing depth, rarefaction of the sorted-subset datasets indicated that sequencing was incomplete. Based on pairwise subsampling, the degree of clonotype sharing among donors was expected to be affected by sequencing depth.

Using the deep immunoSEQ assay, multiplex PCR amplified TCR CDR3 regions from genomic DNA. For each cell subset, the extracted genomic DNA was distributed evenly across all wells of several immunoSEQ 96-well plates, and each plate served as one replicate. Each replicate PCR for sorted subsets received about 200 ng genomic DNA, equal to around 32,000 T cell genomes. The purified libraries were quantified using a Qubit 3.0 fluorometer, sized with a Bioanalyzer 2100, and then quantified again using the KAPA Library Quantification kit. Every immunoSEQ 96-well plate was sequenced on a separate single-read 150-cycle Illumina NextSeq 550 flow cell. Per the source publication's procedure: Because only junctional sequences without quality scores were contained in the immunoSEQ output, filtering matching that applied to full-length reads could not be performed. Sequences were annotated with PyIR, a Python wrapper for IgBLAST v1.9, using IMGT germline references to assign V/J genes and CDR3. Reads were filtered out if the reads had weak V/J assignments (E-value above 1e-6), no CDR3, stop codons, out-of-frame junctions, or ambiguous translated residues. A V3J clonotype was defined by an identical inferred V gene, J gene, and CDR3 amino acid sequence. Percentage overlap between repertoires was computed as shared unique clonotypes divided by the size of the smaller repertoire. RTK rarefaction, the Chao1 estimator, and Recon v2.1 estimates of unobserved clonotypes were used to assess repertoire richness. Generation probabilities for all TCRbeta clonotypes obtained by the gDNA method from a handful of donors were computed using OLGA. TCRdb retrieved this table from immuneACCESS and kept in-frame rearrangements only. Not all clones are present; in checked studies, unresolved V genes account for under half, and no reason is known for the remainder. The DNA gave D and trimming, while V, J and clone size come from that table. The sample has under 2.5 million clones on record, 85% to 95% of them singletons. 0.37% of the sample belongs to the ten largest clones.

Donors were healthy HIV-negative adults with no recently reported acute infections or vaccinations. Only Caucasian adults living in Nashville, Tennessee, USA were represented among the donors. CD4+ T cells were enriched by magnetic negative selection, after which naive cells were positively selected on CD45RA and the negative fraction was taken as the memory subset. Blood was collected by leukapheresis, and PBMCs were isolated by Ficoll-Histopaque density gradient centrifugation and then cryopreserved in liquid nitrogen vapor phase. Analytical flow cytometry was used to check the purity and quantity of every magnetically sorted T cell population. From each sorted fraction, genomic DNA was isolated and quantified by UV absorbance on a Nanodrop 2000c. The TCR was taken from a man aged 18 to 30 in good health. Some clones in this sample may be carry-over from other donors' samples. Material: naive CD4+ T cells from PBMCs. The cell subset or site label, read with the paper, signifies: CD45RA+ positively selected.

The DNA sequence is given as TGTGCCAGCTCAAGGCGGACAGGGTTGAACATTCAGTACTTC. Translated, this gives CASSRRTGLNIQYF. This chain is built from TRBV28 and TRBJ2-4, with TRBD1 identical over 8 junction bases. After removal of 8 bases from V and 7 bases from J, the junction retains 10 bases not matched to a gene. The CDR3 has 14 amino acids, counting the end cysteine and phenylalanine. Just the 42-base CDR3 DNA is kept, in frame starting at base 1. CDR1 and CDR2, per the germline V gene, are MDHEN and SYDVKM.